This is a list of T cell receptor beta chains from one sample in a study of beta chain features in type 1 diabetes. The repertoire was sequenced with immunoSEQ multiplex PCR; TCRdb's copy has only in-frame clones and lacks some. The data hold nearly 700,000 clones, with about an eighth observed a single time. The sample taken for sequencing was naive CD4+ T cells from blood. The receptors shown here come from a man aged 18 to 30 with type 1 diabetes. Each CDR3 is given with its conserved first and last residue. Each record gives: J gene, D gene, CDR3 length, V gene, clone size, CDR3 protein, CDR3 DNA. The D gene is left open where the match is weak. Clone size is shown for a subset of rows, as once, few, many or a class of expanded clone.

j_call: TRBJ2-3; d_call: -; cdr3_length: 15; v_call: TRBV11-2; clone_size: few; cdr3_aa: CASSLGWESTDTQYF; cdr3_nt: TGTGCCAGCAGCTTAGGGTGGGAATCCACAGATACGCAGTATTTT
j_call: TRBJ2-3; d_call: TRBD2; cdr3_length: 15; v_call: TRBV29-1; clone_size: -; cdr3_aa: CSVEGSGGATDTQYF; cdr3_nt: TGCAGCGTTGAAGGTAGCGGGGGGGCCACAGATACGCAGTATTTT
j_call: TRBJ2-3; d_call: -; cdr3_length: 15; v_call: TRBV25-1; clone_size: -; cdr3_aa: CASSDLRGALDTQYF; cdr3_nt: TGTGCCAGCAGTGATCTACGGGGGGCTCTGGATACGCAGTATTTT
j_call: TRBJ2-1; d_call: -; cdr3_length: 10; v_call: TRBV29-1; clone_size: few; cdr3_aa: CSAGNNEQFF; cdr3_nt: TGCAGCGCGGGCAACAATGAGCAGTTCTTC
j_call: TRBJ2-7; d_call: TRBD1; cdr3_length: 14; v_call: TRBV18; clone_size: -; cdr3_aa: CASSSGQGSYEQYF; cdr3_nt: TGTGCCAGCTCGTCGGGACAGGGTTCCTACGAGCAGTACTTC
j_call: TRBJ2-3; d_call: -; cdr3_length: 14; v_call: TRBV25-1; clone_size: -; cdr3_aa: CASSTGSGTDTQYF; cdr3_nt: TGTGCCAGCAGCACAGGGTCAGGCACAGATACGCAGTATTTT
j_call: TRBJ1-4; d_call: -; cdr3_length: 13; v_call: TRBV10-3; clone_size: few; cdr3_aa: CAIGAGEGEKLFF; cdr3_nt: TGTGCCATCGGCGCAGGGGAAGGTGAAAAACTGTTTTTT
j_call: TRBJ2-2; d_call: -; cdr3_length: 15; v_call: TRBV5-1; clone_size: -; cdr3_aa: CASSLGPQGGGELFF; cdr3_nt: TGCGCCAGCAGCTTGGGTCCTCAGGGAGGCGGGGAGCTGTTTTTT
j_call: TRBJ1-5; d_call: -; cdr3_length: 17; v_call: TRBV4-1; clone_size: few; cdr3_aa: CASSQGIGEFSNQPQHF; cdr3_nt: TGCGCCAGCAGCCAAGGAATAGGGGAGTTTAGCAATCAGCCCCAGCATTTT
j_call: TRBJ1-2; d_call: -; cdr3_length: 15; v_call: TRBV7-9; clone_size: -; cdr3_aa: CASSPLGLRNYGYTF; cdr3_nt: TGTGCCAGCAGCCCCCTGGGCCTTCGTAACTATGGCTACACCTTC
j_call: TRBJ2-1; d_call: TRBD2; cdr3_length: 15; v_call: TRBV28; clone_size: -; cdr3_aa: CASSPTSGVYNEQFF; cdr3_nt: TGTGCCAGCAGCCCTACTAGCGGGGTTTACAATGAGCAGTTCTTC
j_call: TRBJ2-7; d_call: -; cdr3_length: 13; v_call: TRBV13; clone_size: -; cdr3_aa: CASSLHDLLEQYF; cdr3_nt: TGTGCCAGCAGCCTACATGACCTGTTGGAGCAGTACTTC
j_call: TRBJ2-1; d_call: TRBD1; cdr3_length: 14; v_call: TRBV30; clone_size: -; cdr3_aa: CAWSDRGVGNEQFF; cdr3_nt: TGTGCCTGGAGCGACAGGGGGGTCGGTAATGAGCAGTTCTTC
j_call: TRBJ1-1; d_call: -; cdr3_length: 11; v_call: TRBV6-6; clone_size: -; cdr3_aa: CASSSSREAFF; cdr3_nt: TGTGCCAGCAGTTCATCTCGTGAAGCTTTCTTT
j_call: TRBJ2-3; d_call: -; cdr3_length: 15; v_call: TRBV6-5; clone_size: few; cdr3_aa: CASSYGGGPGDTQYF; cdr3_nt: TGTGCCAGCAGTTACGGCGGGGGCCCGGGGGATACGCAGTATTTT
j_call: TRBJ2-2; d_call: -; cdr3_length: 14; v_call: TRBV30; clone_size: -; cdr3_aa: CAWSVLRHAGELFF; cdr3_nt: TGTGCCTGGAGTGTCCTACGGCACGCCGGGGAGCTGTTTTTT
j_call: TRBJ2-1; d_call: -; cdr3_length: 13; v_call: TRBV11-3; clone_size: few; cdr3_aa: CASTLYRDNEQFF; cdr3_nt: TGTGCCAGCACCCTCTACAGGGACAATGAGCAGTTCTTC